This T cell receptor (beta chain) was sequenced for a study of blood T cell repertoires in COVID-19 (dated by TCRdb to 2018 to 2021). About the full investigation: Samples from collaborators originated in the United States, Italy and Spain and spanned both the acute and convalescent phases of COVID-19. The material from the prospective study consisted of cDNA or gDNA derived from T cells, B-cell-depleted T cells, or PBMCs. Deeply sampled blood TCRbeta repertoires from subjects exposed to, actively infected with, or recovered from COVID-19 were included in the dataset. The repertoires were released in a freely available public database intended as a resource for research on the immune response to SARS-CoV-2. Samples came from the ongoing ImmuneRACE study (first 160 participants) plus 1,254 subjects from 6 global collaborators. The sample metadata nearly always contained a de-identified subject ID, COVID-19 status, age in years and sex. Where available, HLA class I and class II types were taken from metadata supplied by the sample provider and were not determined by assay-based typing. The full study reports these points: The quantity of clinical and demographic metadata differed by source and by participant and was supplied without curation.

Each collaborating institution followed its own protocols to collect whole blood in K2EDTA tubes. Collaborator samples were shipped for TCRbeta analysis as frozen whole blood, isolated PBMCs, or DNA extracted from either sample type. As concerns this clone: The antigen it binds to is not known. It has no much larger one-base neighbor in the sample; base qualities were not kept.

The V and J ends are trimmed by 0 bases and 0 bases, leaving 8 bases between them. The germline V gene specifies SGHRS as CDR1 and YFSETQ as CDR2. The CDR3 goes from the cysteine to the phenylalanine over 15 residues. Only the CDR3 part of the read is kept: 45 bases, read in frame from the first base. The immunoSEQ Assay, a bias-controlled multiplex PCR, was used to amplify TCRbeta CDR3 regions from genomic DNA. Per the source publication's procedure: The number of nucleated cells in each sample was estimated from the amplification of reference gene primers within the assay. Sequence reads were collapsed and filtered to measure the absolute abundance of every unique TCRbeta CDR3 rearrangement. Productive Simpson clonality was computed per sample as the square root of Simpson's diversity index over productive rearrangements. TCRdb limited this immuneACCESS table to in-frame rearrangements with V and J called. A share of clones is missing; checked studies link under half to unresolved V genes, and the rest is unexplained. The DNA was the basis for D and trimming; V, J and clone size are from that table. This sample has 100,000 to 150,000 clones in its table, and roughly 80% of those were observed once. The ten largest make up roughly 5.6% of the sample.

The TCR sequence derives from a man aged 70 or older with acute or convalescent COVID-19. Input material: peripheral blood. This chain is built from TRBV5-1 and TRBJ2-3; possibly the D gene is TRBD2, per 6 matching bases. The DNA sequence reads TGCGCCAGCAGCTTGGTAGCGGAAAGCACAGATACGCAGTATTTT. This translates into CASSLVAESTDTQYF.